The following is a T cell receptor beta chain sequence with its context. Its cognate antigen is unknown. In the original analysis: Junction-only sequences without quality scores were provided by ImmunoSEQ, so filtering was different. Measured with immunoSEQ multiplex PCR; TCRdb has only the in-frame clones, and not every one. V and J calls and clone size are given by that table; D and trimming were obtained from the DNA. The sample shows about 510,000 clones, approximately 95% of them seen only once. The data originate from a study of shared clonotypes between healthy human individuals. As for the study in general: Per donor, CD8 memory used one plate, CD8 naive used two, CD4 memory used three and CD4 naive used three. Study results and caveats: Memory subsets generally showed lower estimated richness than naive subsets. For naive CD4 cells, roughly 5% of clonotypes were shared across a few donors.

The sample was naive CD4+ T cells sorted from blood. Specified subset: CD45RA+ positively selected. The clonotype was recovered from a woman younger than 45 in good health.

The CDR3 loop is CASRSLIRTGPGTGELFF. CDR3 nucleotide sequence: TGTGCCAGCAGAAGTTTGATAAGGACAGGGCCGGGCACCGGGGAGCTGTTTTTT. The chain joins TRBV27 to TRBJ2-2; TRBD1 aligns across 8 bases. Losses at the gene ends were 6 bases for V and 4 bases for J; bases not matched to a gene: 16. CDR1 is MNHEY and CDR2 is SMNVEV in the germline V gene (reference sequence). CDR3 length: 18 amino acids.